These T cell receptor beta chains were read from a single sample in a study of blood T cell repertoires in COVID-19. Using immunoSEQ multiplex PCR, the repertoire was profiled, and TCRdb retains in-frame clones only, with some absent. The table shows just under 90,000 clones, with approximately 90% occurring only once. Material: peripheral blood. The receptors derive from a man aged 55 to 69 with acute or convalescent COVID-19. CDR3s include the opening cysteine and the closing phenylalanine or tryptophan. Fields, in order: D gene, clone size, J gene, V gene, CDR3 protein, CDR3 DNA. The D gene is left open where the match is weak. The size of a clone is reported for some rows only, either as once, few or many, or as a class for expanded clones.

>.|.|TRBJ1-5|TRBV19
CASSVSGPGQPQHF
TGTGCCAGTAGTGTGTCGGGTCCGGGGCAGCCCCAGCATTTT
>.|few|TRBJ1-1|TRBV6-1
CASSEVLNTEAFF
TGTGCCAGCAGTGAAGTGCTAAACACTGAAGCTTTCTTT
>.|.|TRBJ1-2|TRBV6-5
CASSDSQFNYGYTF
TGTGCCAGCAGTGACTCGCAGTTTAACTATGGCTACACCTTC
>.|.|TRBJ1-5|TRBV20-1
CSLDRSPRHF
TGCAGCCTCGATCGGAGCCCTCGGCATTTT
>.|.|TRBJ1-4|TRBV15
CATSRDVTGGNEKLFF
TGTGCCACCAGCAGAGATGTCACTGGAGGGAATGAAAAACTGTTTTTT
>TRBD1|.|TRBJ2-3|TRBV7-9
CASSPGTAIFTDTQYF
TGTGCCAGCAGCCCAGGGACAGCTATTTTCACAGATACGCAGTATTTT
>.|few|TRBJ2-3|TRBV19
CASSNGGFTDTQYF
TGTGCCAGTAGTAACGGCGGGTTTACAGATACGCAGTATTTT
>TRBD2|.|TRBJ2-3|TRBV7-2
CASSLRLAGADTQYF
TGTGCCAGCAGCTTACGGCTAGCGGGAGCAGATACGCAGTATTTT
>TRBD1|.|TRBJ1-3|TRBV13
CASKGANTIYF
TGTGCCAGCAAGGGGGCAAACACCATATATTTT
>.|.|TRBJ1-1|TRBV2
CASSEPGGDTEAFF
TGTGCCAGCAGTGAACCTGGGGGGGACACTGAAGCTTTCTTT
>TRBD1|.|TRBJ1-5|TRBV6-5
CASSSDRDQPQHF
TGTGCCAGCAGTTCTGACAGGGATCAGCCCCAGCATTTT
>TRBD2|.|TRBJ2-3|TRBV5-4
CASSSPGGDTDTQYF
TGTGCCAGCAGCTCCCCGGGGGGGGACACAGATACGCAGTATTTT
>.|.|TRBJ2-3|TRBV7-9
CASSLRRLGLADTQYF
TGTGCCAGCAGCTTAAGAAGGCTAGGTCTCGCAGATACGCAGTATTTT
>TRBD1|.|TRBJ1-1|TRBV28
CASSLGDRGRGTEAFF
TGTGCCAGCAGCCTCGGGGACAGGGGCCGCGGCACTGAAGCTTTCTTT
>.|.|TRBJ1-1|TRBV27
CASSPKGRVEAFF
TGTGCCAGCAGCCCTAAGGGCAGGGTGGAAGCTTTCTTT
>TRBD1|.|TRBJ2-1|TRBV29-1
CSVPPGGREQFF
TGCAGCGTGCCACCAGGGGGCCGTGAGCAGTTCTTC
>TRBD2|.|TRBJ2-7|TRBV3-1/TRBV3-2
CASSNLAGGPYEQYF
TGTGCCAGCAGCAATCTAGCGGGAGGGCCGTACGAGCAGTACTTC
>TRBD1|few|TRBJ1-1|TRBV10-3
CAISVHLTGDTEAFF
TGTGCCATCAGTGTCCACTTAACAGGGGACACTGAAGCTTTCTTT
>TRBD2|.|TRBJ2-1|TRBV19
CASSRAAGGRNEQFF
TGTGCCAGTAGTCGTGCGGCGGGAGGGCGGAATGAGCAGTTCTTC
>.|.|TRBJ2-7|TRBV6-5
CASGLHYEQYF
TGTGCCAGCGGGCTTCACTACGAGCAGTACTTC
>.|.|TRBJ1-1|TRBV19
CASSITGFTEAFF
TGTGCCAGTAGTATAACGGGGTTCACTGAAGCTTTCTTT
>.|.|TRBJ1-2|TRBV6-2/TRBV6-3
CASSSAMGGRDGYTF
TGTGCCAGCAGTTCCGCGATGGGGGGGCGAGATGGCTACACCTTC
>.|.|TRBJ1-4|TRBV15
CATSRGLTNEKLFF
TGTGCCACCAGCAGAGGGCTGACTAATGAAAAACTGTTTTTT
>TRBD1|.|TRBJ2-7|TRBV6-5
CASGRGLLDEQYF
TGTGCCAGCGGCAGGGGGCTTCTGGACGAGCAGTACTTC
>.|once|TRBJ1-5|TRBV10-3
CAIGGGNQPQHF
TGTGCCATCGGGGGGGGAAATCAGCCCCAGCATTTT
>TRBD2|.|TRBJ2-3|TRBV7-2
CASSPSRGRTDTQYF
TGTGCCAGCAGCCCCTCGCGGGGGAGGACAGATACGCAGTATTTT
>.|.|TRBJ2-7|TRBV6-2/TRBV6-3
CASSYRDKYEQYF
TGTGCCAGCAGTTACCGGGACAAGTACGAGCAGTACTTC
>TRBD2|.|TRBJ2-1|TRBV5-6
CASSFSLLALSYNEQFF
TGTGCCAGCAGCTTCAGCTTACTAGCGCTCTCCTACAATGAGCAGTTCTTC
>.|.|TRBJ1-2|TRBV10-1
CASSDTTPGGYTF
TGCGCCAGCAGTGACACAACTCCGGGGGGCTACACCTTC
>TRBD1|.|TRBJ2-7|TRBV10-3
CAISNSDRGRGEQYF
TGTGCCATCAGTAACTCGGACAGGGGGAGAGGGGAGCAGTACTTC
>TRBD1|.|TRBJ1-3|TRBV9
CASSVAGQGAGNTIYF
TGTGCCAGCAGCGTAGCAGGACAGGGGGCCGGAAACACCATATATTTT
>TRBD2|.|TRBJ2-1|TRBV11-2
CASSLALGGGRKNEQFF
TGTGCCAGCAGCTTAGCGCTTGGGGGGGGGAGAAAGAATGAGCAGTTCTTC
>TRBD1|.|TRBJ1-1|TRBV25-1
CASSEFAGGAFF
TGTGCCAGCAGTGAATTTGCAGGGGGAGCTTTCTTT
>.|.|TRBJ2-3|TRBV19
CASKGPGVVDTQYF
TGTGCCAGTAAAGGCCCGGGAGTGGTAGATACGCAGTATTTT
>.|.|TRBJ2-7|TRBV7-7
CASSLERRGKGEQYF
TGTGCTAGCAGCTTAGAACGCAGGGGTAAGGGAGAGCAGTACTTC
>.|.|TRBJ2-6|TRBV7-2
CASAKAQGGANVLTF
TGTGCCAGCGCCAAGGCTCAGGGTGGGGCCAACGTCCTGACTTTC
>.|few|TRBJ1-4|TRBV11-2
CASSLERGVNEKLFF
TGTGCCAGCAGCTTAGAACGCGGCGTTAATGAAAAACTGTTTTTT
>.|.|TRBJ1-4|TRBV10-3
CAISPGEKLFF
TGTGCCATCAGCCCAGGGGAAAAACTGTTTTTT
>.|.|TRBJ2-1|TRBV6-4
CASSSYPGSYNEQFF
TGTGCCAGCAGTTCGTACCCGGGCTCCTACAATGAGCAGTTCTTC
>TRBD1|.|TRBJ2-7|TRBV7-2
CASSRRTGDTYEQYF
TGTGCCAGCAGCCGCCGGACAGGCGACACCTACGAGCAGTACTTC
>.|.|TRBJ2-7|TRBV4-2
CASSQDIGGYRSYEQYF
TGTGCCAGCAGCCAAGATATCGGCGGCTACCGCTCCTACGAGCAGTACTTC
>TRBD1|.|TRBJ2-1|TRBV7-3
CASSFQAIGTGGGNEQFF
TGTGCCAGCAGCTTTCAGGCAATTGGGACAGGGGGAGGCAATGAGCAGTTCTTC
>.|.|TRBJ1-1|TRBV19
CASSAGVGAFF
TGTGCCAGTAGCGCAGGGGTAGGGGCTTTCTTT
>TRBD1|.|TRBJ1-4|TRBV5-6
CASSFRQGGNEKLFF
TGTGCCAGCAGCTTCCGACAGGGGGGTAATGAAAAACTGTTTTTT
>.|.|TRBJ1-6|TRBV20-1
CSAREQGHLHF
TGCAGTGCTAGGGAACAGGGCCATCTCCACTTT
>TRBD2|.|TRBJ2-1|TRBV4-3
CASSQLSGRAPTYNEQFF
TGCGCCAGCAGCCAACTTAGCGGGAGGGCCCCAACCTACAATGAGCAGTTCTTC
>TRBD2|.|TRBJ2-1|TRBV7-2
CASSFTSVGEQFF
TGTGCCAGCAGCTTCACTAGCGTAGGCGAGCAGTTCTTC
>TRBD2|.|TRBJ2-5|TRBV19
CASSGAGEGPAKTQYF
TGTGCCAGTAGCGGGGCGGGAGAGGGCCCAGCGAAGACCCAGTACTTC
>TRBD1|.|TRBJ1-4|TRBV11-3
CASTLGTGRNEKLFF
TGTGCCAGCACCCTGGGGACAGGGAGAAATGAAAAACTGTTTTTT
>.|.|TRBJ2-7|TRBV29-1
CSVSRGGEQYF
TGCAGCGTCTCCCGGGGAGGCGAGCAGTACTTC
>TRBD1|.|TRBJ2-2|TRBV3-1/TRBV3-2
CASSPGQGYGELFF
TGTGCCAGCAGCCCGGGACAGGGGTACGGGGAGCTGTTTTTT
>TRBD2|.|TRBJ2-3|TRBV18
CASSQTSGTDTQYF
TGTGCCAGCTCGCAGACTAGCGGCACAGATACGCAGTATTTT
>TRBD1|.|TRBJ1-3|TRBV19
CASSIPGQGWSGNTIYF
TGTGCCAGTAGTATCCCGGGACAGGGGTGGTCTGGAAACACCATATATTTT
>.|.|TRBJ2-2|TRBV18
CASSPTRGDGGELFF
TGTGCCAGCTCACCCACCCGCGGGGATGGCGGGGAGCTGTTTTTT
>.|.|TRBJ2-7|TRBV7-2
CASSLSWGASYEQYF
TGTGCCAGCAGCTTGTCGTGGGGAGCATCCTACGAGCAGTACTTC
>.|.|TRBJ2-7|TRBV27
CASRLGTRGTYEQYF
TGTGCCAGCAGATTGGGAACGAGAGGGACCTACGAGCAGTACTTC
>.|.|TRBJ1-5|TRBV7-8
CASSLDPGLGQPQHF
TGTGCCAGCAGCTTAGACCCGGGGTTAGGTCAGCCCCAGCATTTT
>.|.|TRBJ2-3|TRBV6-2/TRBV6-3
CASSRRGSKTDTQYF
TGTGCCAGCAGTCGACGTGGGAGTAAGACAGATACGCAGTATTTT
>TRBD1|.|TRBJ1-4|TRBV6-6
CASRDPGTGNEKLFF
TGTGCCAGCAGGGACCCCGGGACAGGGAATGAAAAACTGTTTTTT
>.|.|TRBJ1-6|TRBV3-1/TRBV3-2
CASSQGQGSNSPLHF
TGTGCCAGCAGCCAAGGGCAGGGTAGTAATTCACCCCTCCACTTT